The TCR beta chain under discussion was sequenced for a study of CD8 T cells in ankylosing spondylitis. This clonotype was seen more than once but under ten times. Its cognate antigen is unknown. A single record per CDR3 protein comes from TCRdb applying MiXCR to the 5' RACE reads. The data contain some 200,000 distinct CDR3 sequences, roughly 26% of them singletons. Trimming removed 1 base from V and 9 bases from J, with 4 bases in between. Germline CDR1 DFQATT, CDR2 SNEGSKA (reference sequence). The CDR3 has 10 residues. Overall study results and limits: The study looked at matched synovial fluid samples from ankylosing spondylitis patients. Disease-linked clones were reported to be significantly enriched there.

The material sequenced was blood, either unsorted or a sorted T cell fraction (not recorded which). The chain employs TRBV20-1 and TRBJ2-1, with D uncertain. The origin of this receptor is a male donor with ankylosing spondylitis or in good health (not recorded which). The chain's CDR3 is CSARGSEQFF. DNA for the CDR3: TGCAGTGCTAGAGGGAGTGAGCAGTTCTTC.